This TCR beta chain appears in the sequencing data of a study of T-cell memory formation after mild COVID-19. Points from the study as a whole: Clones contracting over day 15 to 85 were CD4/CD8 balanced, with later expanders leaning CD4+. The appearance of some responding clones in pre-infection memory suggested that cross-reactive memory joined.

One entry per CDR3 protein, called by TCRdb with MiXCR from the 5' RACE reads. The sample consists of about 260,000 distinct CDR3 sequences, 15% to 20% of them appearing once. CDR1 and CDR2 (germline): SGHTA, FQGNSA. CDR3 length: 17 residues. V lost 6 bases to trimming and J lost 0 bases, with 18 bases between them. This clonotype has more than one count but fewer than ten. The antigen is not known. The TCR comes from a man aged 18 to 30 who had mild COVID-19 (a few samples of this study predate the infection). Cell type and time point are not known. The chain is built from TRBV7-2 and TRBJ1-5, with D unclear. The sequenced material came from PBMCs or a T cell subset sorted from them (not recorded which). The CDR3, as DNA: TGTGCCAGCAGTTTGCGGCCGGGGAAGAATAGCAATCAGCCCCAGCATTTT. Translated: CASSLRPGKNSNQPQHF. Drawing the rest from reference TRBV7-2 and TRBJ1-5, the complete variable domain is GAGVSQSPSNKVTEKGKDVELRCDPISGHTALYWYRQSLGQGLEFLIYFQGNSAPDKSGLPSDRFSAERTGGSVSTLTIQRTQQEDSAVYLCASSLRPGKNSNQPQHFGDGTRLSIL.